A single sample is the source of the 22 T cell receptor delta chains below, sequenced in a study of gamma-delta T cells after stem cell transplantation. TCRdb fed the RT-PCR reads to CATT. The sample holds approximately 3,000 delta-chain clones, roughly 9% seen once. Sequenced input: gamma-delta T cells. All receptors come from a human donor. It is not recorded whose cells these are; they may come from a transplant donor.

About this clone: A far larger clone is only one base removed, so a read error is likely. V is TRDV2 and J is TRDJ3; 12 nucleotides match TRDD3. The CDR3 contains 21 residues. Germline V gene lookup returns CDR1 GEAIGNYY and CDR2 EKD. CDR3 amino acids: CACDKYWGIQRTFWGTRQMFF. The CDR3 nucleotides read TGTGCCTGTGACAAGTACTGGGGGATACAGCGGACTTTCTGGGGCACCCGACAGATGTTTTTC.

This clone appeared a few times. One base separates it from a far larger clone, so it is likely a read error. The rearrangement uses TRDV2 and TRDJ3; 8 bases are a match to TRDD3. CDR3 length: 16 amino acids. Germline CDR1 is GEAIGNYY and CDR2 is EKD. This CDR3 reads CACDGGISWDTQQMFF. The CDR3 DNA is TGTGCCTGTGACGGGGGGATATCCTGGGACACCCAACAGATGTTTTTC.

This clone was seen just once. With only one base between it and a far larger clone, this is likely a read error. This specimen includes other DNA sequences encoding the same CDR3. V gene TRDV2 combines with J gene TRDJ2, with TRDD3 identical over 7 bases. The CDR3 runs 21 residues. Looked up from germline, CDR1 is GEAIGNYY and CDR2 is EKD. V lost 3 bases to trimming and J lost 0 bases; unmatched junction nucleotides: 21. The CDR3 sequence is CACDSLGRGIPGQALTAQLFF. The CDR3 DNA follows: TGTGCCTGTGACTCCCTAGGACGGGGGATCCCCGGACAGGCTTTGACAGCACAACTCTTCTTT.

This clone was detected only a few times. A single base separates this from a much larger clone, so it may be a read error. Other DNA sequences of this sample code for an identical CDR3. The V and J genes are TRDV1 and TRDJ2; 12 positions match TRDD3. The CDR3 is 20 residues long. Per the germline V gene, CDR1 is TSWWSYY and CDR2 is QGS. For the CDR3, the DNA is TGTGCCCTTGGGCCGCCGATGCCCTGGGGGATACGCGAGCCCACAGCACAACTCTTCTTT. This encodes CALGPPMPWGIREPTAQLFF.

Notes on this clone: This likely reflects a read error, since a far larger clone is one base away. The genes are TRDV2 and TRDJ1, with 8 nucleotides matching TRDD3. Germline loops: CDR1 GEAIGNYY, CDR2 EKD. This CDR3 region has 17 residues. In nucleotides, the CDR3 is TGTGCCTGTAACACCCGCTGGGGGACCCCAAACACCGATAAACTCATCTTT. Translating it yields CACNTRWGTPNTDKLIF.

This clone is labeled as medium-sized. At the DNA level, this CDR3 is encoded by other sequences in the same sample as well. This chain joins TRDV1 and TRDJ1; tentative D call: TRDD3 (5 bases). Trimming removed 5 bases from V and 5 bases from J, with 18 bases in between. The CDR3 covers 15 residues. Looked up from germline, CDR1 is TSWWSYY and CDR2 is QGS. In nucleotides, the CDR3 is TGTGCTCTTGGGTCGACGCCTGGGCGTGCTGATAAACTCATCTTT. Translated: CALGSTPGRADKLIF.

As to this clone: This sequence is one base from a far larger clone and is likely a read error. The rearrangement joins TRDV2 to TRDJ3; 12 bases are a match to TRDD3. CDR1 and CDR2 (germline): GEAIGNYY, EKD. The V and J ends lost 6 bases and 0 bases, in that order; junction bases with no gene match: 14. The CDR3 runs 21 residues. CDR3 sequence reads: CACPTKTGGYPDSWDTRQMFF. DNA for the CDR3: TGTGCCTGTCCTACCAAAACTGGGGGATACCCCGACTCCTGGGACACCCGACAGATGTTTTTC.

This clone was observed a handful of times. TCRdb shows a much larger clone's protein in place of this DNA's translation, and the two differ at residue 7, likely through a read error; the protein shown is translated from the DNA. The rearrangement joins TRDV2 to TRDJ3; weak D call: TRDD3 (6 bases). The length of the CDR3 is 18 residues. The germline V and J ends were trimmed by 0 bases and 2 bases, with 13 bases remaining between them. The germline gives CDR1 GEAIGNYY, CDR2 EKD. In nucleotides, the CDR3 is TGTGCCTGTGACACCGTACCGGGGATGGCCTGGGACACCCGACAGATGTTTTTC. This translates into CACDTVPGMAWDTRQMFF.

This clone was picked up a small number of times. The protein recorded in TCRdb matches a much larger clone and deviates from this DNA's translation at residue 16, suggesting a read error; the protein here is obtained by translating the DNA. V gene TRDV2 combines with J gene TRDJ1, with 7 bases lining up with TRDD3. Germline CDR1 reads GEAIGNYY; CDR2 reads EKD. CDR3 length: 18 residues. CDR3 sequence (DNA): TGTGCCTGTGACACCGGTCGTACTGGGGAAACCAACACCGATAAACCCATCTTT. Translated: CACDTGRTGETNTDKPIF.

By proportion, this clone is medium-sized (0.01 to 0.1%). The rearrangement links TRDV2 to TRDJ1; 11 bases map to TRDD3. In germline, CDR1 is GEAIGNYY, CDR2 EKD. Trimming at V came to 2 bases and at J to 0 bases, leaving 7 bases not matched to a gene. The CDR3 spans 17 residues. The CDR3 sequence: CACDSRWGIPYTDKLIF. CDR3 DNA: TGTGCCTGTGACAGTCGCTGGGGGATACCGTACACCGATAAACTCATCTTT.

This chain connects TRDV2 to TRDJ3, with 12 bases matching TRDD3. The CDR3 runs to 20 residues. With V trimmed by 2 bases and J by 0 bases, 7 bases remained unmatched. Germline V CDR1 and CDR2: GEAIGNYY, EKD. The CDR3: CACDSTGGYPSSWDTRQMFF. The DNA for the CDR3 is TGTGCCTGTGACAGTACTGGGGGATACCCGAGCTCCTGGGACACCCGACAGATGTTTTTC.

The chain couples TRAV29/DV5 to TRDJ1; TRDD2 matches 7 bases. This CDR3 is 23 amino acids long. Germline loops: CDR1 NSMFDY, CDR2 ISSIKDK. J was trimmed by 4 bases and V by 0 bases; bases with no gene match: 33. The CDR3 DNA is TGTGCAGCAAGCGTAGTCCTGCTCTCTGCGAGGGGGCCCTTCCTCGAGCCCAGCGATAAACTCATCTTT. Translation gives CAASVVLLSARGPFLEPSDKLIF. Based on the CDR3 plus reference TRAV29/DV5 and TRDJ1, the full variable domain is DQQVKQNSPSLSVQEGRISILNCDYTNSMFDYFLWYKKYPAEGPTFLISISSIKDKNEDGRFTVFLNKSAKHLSLHIVPSQPGDSAVYFCAASVVLLSARGPFLEPSDKLIFGKGTRVTVEP.

In its sample, this clone was seen a few times. A much larger clone is a single base away; this may be a read error. Other nucleotide sequences in the sample specify the same CDR3. This chain uses TRDV1 with TRDJ1; D unresolved. This CDR3 comprises 16 residues. Looked up from germline, CDR1 is TSWWSYY and CDR2 is QGS. The germline V and J ends were trimmed by 5 bases and 0 bases, with 16 bases remaining between them. The CDR3 protein is CALGTPKTYYTDKLIF. The CDR3 DNA follows: TGTGCTCTTGGGACTCCCAAGACGTACTACACCGATAAACTCATCTTT.

This chain connects TRDV2 to TRDJ3, with 10 bases lining up with TRDD3. The CDR3 sequence is 19 residues long. With 3 bases clipped from V and 0 bases from J, the junction kept 7 bases outside the gene matches. CDR1 and CDR2 (germline): GEAIGNYY, EKD. CDR3 DNA sequence: TGTGCCTGTGACGGCTGGGGGATATCCCTCTCCTGGGACACCCGACAGATGTTTTTC. This encodes CACDGWGISLSWDTRQMFF.

This clone was counted between two and nine times. This may arise from a read error, as a much more abundant clone is one base away. This CDR3 is also generated by other DNA sequences in the sample. The CDR3 DNA sequence: TGTGCCTGCGACACGACCTGGCGCTACTGGGACCCCCGGGGCTCCTGGGACACCCGACAGATGTTTTTC. Translated, it gives CACDTTWRYWDPRGSWDTRQMFF. This sequence joins TRDV2 and TRDJ3; maybe TRDD3 (6 bases). The CDR3 has 23 residues. The germline V gene has CDR1 GEAIGNYY and CDR2 EKD.

By sample share, this clone is medium-sized. The V gene is TRDV3, the J gene TRDJ1; 7 positions match TRDD3. CDR1 and CDR2 (germline): TVYSNPD, GDNSRS (reference sequence). CDR3 length: 15 amino acids. Trimming at V came to 0 bases and at J to 0 bases, leaving 7 bases not matched to a gene. The CDR3 region is CAFSPVLGHTDKLIF. The CDR3 bases are TGTGCCTTTAGTCCTGTACTGGGGCACACCGATAAACTCATCTTT.

This clone was picked up a small number of times. A read error likely explains this, since a far larger clone differs by one base. The chain is built from TRDV2 and TRDJ1, with TRDD3 identical over 10 bases. The CDR3 loop spans 14 amino acids. CDR1 is GEAIGNYY and CDR2 is EKD in the germline V gene. CDR3 nucleotides: TGTGCCCGTGACACTGGGGGATACACCGATAAACTCATCTTT. Translated, it gives CARDTGGYTDKLIF.

The sample holds a few counts of this clone. The sample has other DNA sequences that encode this CDR3 too. The V gene is TRDV2, the J gene TRDJ3; 8 nucleotides match TRDD3. V lost 4 bases and J lost 1; bases outside the gene matches: 11. Germline CDR1 is GEAIGNYY and CDR2 is EKD. CDR3 length equals 19 residues. In DNA form, the CDR3 reads TGTGCCTGTGAGAGTGGGGTAGGGGATACATCCTGGGACACCCGACAGATGTTTTTC. Protein product: CACESGVGDTSWDTRQMFF.

Only a few counts were recorded for this clone. A far larger clone is a single base away, which makes a read error likely. J is TRDJ2 and V is TRDV2, with TRDD3 matching over 12 bases. This CDR3 comprises 21 residues. CDR1 and CDR2 (germline): GEAIGNYY, EKD. The DNA of the CDR3 is TGTGCCTGTGACACCCTCGTACTGGGGGATACCCAAGGGTCTTTGACAGCACAACCCTTCTTT. Protein sequence: CACDTLVLGDTQGSLTAQPFF.

This clone was recorded a few times. The chain recombines TRDV1 with TRDJ1; 7 bases are shared with TRDD3. CDR3 size: 18 residues. V lost 5 bases and J lost 0; bases outside the gene matches: 15. CDR1 and CDR2 (germline): TSWWSYY, QGS. CDR3 sequence (DNA): TGTGCTCTTGGGAAACCGCCAACCTGGGGGGTATACACCGATAAACTCATCTTT. Translation gives CALGKPPTWGVYTDKLIF.

In the case of this clone: A far larger clone is one nucleotide away, so this likely arose from a read error. Other nucleotide sequences in the sample specify the same CDR3. V is TRDV2 and J is TRDJ2, with 12 bases aligning to TRDD3. The V and J ends lost 0 bases and 2 bases, in that order; junction bases with no gene match: 15. The CDR3 is 21 amino acids. CDR1 GEAIGNYY and CDR2 EKD come from the germline V gene. The CDR3 sequence: CACDTLVLGDTQGSLTAQLFF. The CDR3 DNA sequence: TGTGCCTGTGACACCCTCGTACTGGGGGATACCCAAGGGTCGTTGACAGCACAACTCTTCTTT.

This clone has a handful of counts. It is likely a read error: a sequence one base away is far more abundant. At the DNA level, this CDR3 is encoded by other sequences in the same sample as well. The V and J genes are TRDV2 and TRDJ1; 13 bases fit TRDD3. CDR3 length: 24 amino acids. Per germline, CDR1 GEAIGNYY and CDR2 EKD. The CDR3 nucleotides read TGCGCCTGTGACATTACTGTCTACTGGGGGATACGCGAGCCGCACTCCCACCTTACCGATAAACTCATCTTT. Amino acids: CACDITVYWGIREPHSHLTDKLIF.